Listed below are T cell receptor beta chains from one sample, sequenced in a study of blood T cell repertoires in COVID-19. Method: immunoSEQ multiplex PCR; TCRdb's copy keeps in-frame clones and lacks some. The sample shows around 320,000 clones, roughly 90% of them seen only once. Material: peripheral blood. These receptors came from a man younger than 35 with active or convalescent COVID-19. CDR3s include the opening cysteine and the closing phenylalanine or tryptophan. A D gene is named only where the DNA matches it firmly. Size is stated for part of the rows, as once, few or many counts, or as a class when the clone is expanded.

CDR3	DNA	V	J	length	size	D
CASGGEGRLRETQYF	TGCGCCAGCGGGGGGGAGGGGCGATTGAGAGAGACCCAGTACTTC	TRBV10-2	TRBJ2-5	15	once	TRBD2
CASSHRDSASYEQYF	TGTGCCAGCAGCCACCGGGACAGCGCTTCCTACGAGCAGTACTTC	TRBV13	TRBJ2-7	15	NA	TRBD1
CASSVAGQGVGNTEAFF	TGTGCCAGCAGCGTAGCTGGACAGGGGGTTGGGAACACTGAAGCTTTCTTT	TRBV9	TRBJ1-1	17	NA	TRBD1
CASSERGSDRWSCFF	TGTGCCAGCAGTGAGAGAGGGTCGGACAGGTGGTCCTGTTTCTTC	TRBV2	TRBJ2-1	15	NA	TRBD1
CASSLWLGGRSDTQYF	TGTGCCAGCAGTTTGTGGTTGGGCGGGAGATCAGATACGCAGTATTTT	TRBV27	TRBJ2-3	16	NA	TRBD2
CASRGTETYEQYF	TGTGCCAGCAGAGGGACTGAAACCTACGAGCAGTACTTC	TRBV5-5	TRBJ2-7	13	NA	NA
CASSEDRVYEKLFF	TGTGCCAGCAGTGAAGACAGGGTTTATGAAAAACTGTTTTTT	TRBV6-1	TRBJ1-4	14	NA	NA
CASSTLFGGYEQYF	TGTGCCAGCAGTACCCTGTTCGGGGGCTACGAGCAGTACTTC	TRBV27	TRBJ2-7	14	once	NA
CASSLYTGHTEAFF	TGTGCCAGCAGCTTGTATACAGGGCACACTGAAGCTTTCTTT	TRBV5-6	TRBJ1-1	14	NA	NA
CASSLRGGTEAFF	TGTGCCAGCAGTTTAAGGGGGGGGACTGAAGCTTTCTTT	TRBV12-3/TRBV12-4	TRBJ1-1	13	NA	NA
CASTRGVYNEKLFF	TGTGCCAGCACTCGGGGAGTCTATAATGAAAAACTGTTTTTT	TRBV28	TRBJ1-4	14	NA	NA
CASIIQGISTDTQYF	TGTGCCAGCATTATACAGGGGATTAGCACAGATACGCAGTATTTT	TRBV2	TRBJ2-3	15	NA	TRBD1
CASANRGRDEKLFF	TGTGCCAGTGCAAACAGGGGGCGGGATGAAAAACTGTTTTTT	TRBV19	TRBJ1-4	14	NA	TRBD1
CASSLRSAGVTHDYTF	TGTGCCAGTAGTCTTCGGTCTGCAGGGGTAACCCACGACTACACCTTC	TRBV19	TRBJ1-2	16	few	NA
CASSSGLAGAPTNTGELFF	TGTGCCAGCAGCTCCGGACTAGCGGGTGCACCAACGAACACCGGGGAGCTGTTTTTT	TRBV9	TRBJ2-2	19	NA	TRBD2
CASSRGPSGGVLEQYF	TGCGCCAGCAGCCGGGGGCCTAGCGGGGGTGTCTTAGAGCAGTACTTC	TRBV4-1	TRBJ2-7	16	NA	TRBD2
CASSLTGNLNTGELFF	TGCGCCAGCAGCTTAACAGGGAACTTGAACACCGGGGAGCTGTTTTTT	TRBV5-1	TRBJ2-2	16	NA	NA
CASSFRRQGALNTEAFF	TGTGCCAGCAGCTTCCGCCGGCAGGGGGCGTTGAACACTGAAGCTTTCTTT	TRBV3-1/TRBV3-2	TRBJ1-1	17	NA	TRBD1
CASSTPLGRGETQYF	TGTGCCAGCAGTACCCCTCTGGGGAGAGGGGAGACCCAGTACTTC	TRBV28	TRBJ2-5	15	few	NA
CASSLGGTSPEQFF	TGTGCCAGCAGCTTAGGGGGGACTAGTCCCGAGCAGTTCTTC	TRBV7-3	TRBJ2-1	14	NA	TRBD2
CSVTGLSTDTQYF	TGCAGCGTAACCGGACTGTCAACGGATACGCAGTATTTT	TRBV29-1	TRBJ2-3	13	NA	NA
CASHRGYQPQHF	TGTGCCAGCCACAGGGGGTACCAGCCCCAGCATTTT	TRBV28	TRBJ1-5	12	NA	TRBD1
CASSLRGVMGPGELFF	TGTGCCAGCAGCTTGCGCGGGGTAATGGGTCCCGGGGAGCTGTTTTTT	TRBV5-8	TRBJ2-2	16	NA	NA
CASSEIKRYGYTF	TGTGCCAGCAGTGAAATTAAGCGGTATGGCTACACCTTC	TRBV6-1	TRBJ1-2	13	NA	NA
CASSVEGALSGNTIYF	TGTGCCAGCAGCGTAGAGGGGGCTCTCTCTGGAAACACCATATATTTT	TRBV9	TRBJ1-3	16	NA	TRBD1
CASSQIAGTYEQYF	TGCGCCAGCAGCCAAATCGCAGGTACCTACGAGCAGTACTTC	TRBV4-3	TRBJ2-7	14	NA	NA
CASSRDRSYEQYF	TGTGCCAGCAGCCGGGACAGGTCCTACGAGCAGTACTTC	TRBV7-9	TRBJ2-7	13	few	TRBD1